This T cell receptor (beta chain) was identified in a study of cytomegalovirus exposure and HLA in healthy donors. Findings and limits, study-wide: The study listed approximately 170 cytomegalovirus-associated TCR beta chains.

Comments on this clone: The antigen is unknown.

The assay was immunoSEQ multiplex PCR, and TCRdb's table has in-frame clones only and misses some. The sample lists 200,000 to 300,000 clones; approximately 86% were seen once. This TCR derives from a woman younger than 45 in good health and CMV-seropositive. The specimen sequenced was PBMCs.

The CDR3 sequence is CSATTGSNEQFF. The CDR3 bases are TGCAGCGCTACGACAGGGAGCAATGAGCAGTTCTTC. The chain links TRBV29-1 to TRBJ2-1; 7 nucleotides agree with TRBD1. CDR1 is SQVTM, CDR2 ANQGSEA, per germline. V lost 7 bases to trimming and J lost 6 bases; unmatched junction nucleotides: 6. This CDR3 spans 12 amino acids.